The 16 T cell receptor beta chains in this list originate from one sample, sequenced in a study of blood T cell repertoires in COVID-19. Clones were sequenced by immunoSEQ multiplex PCR, and TCRdb holds only the in-frame ones, with some missing. The sample holds tens of thousands of clones, over 75% seen once. The source material was peripheral blood. These receptors were taken from a woman over 75 with acute or convalescent COVID-19.

The chain carries TRBV19 and TRBJ1-5; 8 bases line up with TRBD1. CDR1 and CDR2 (germline): LNHDA, SQIVND (reference sequence). This CDR3 contains 13 residues. J was trimmed by 2 bases and V by 10 bases; bases with no gene match: 4. The CDR3 bases are TGTGCCACAACGGGACAGGGCAATCAGCCCCAGCATTTT. This codes for CATTGQGNQPQHF.

J is TRBJ1-2 and V is TRBV19; 7 positions agree with TRBD1. V lost 5 bases and J lost 4; bases outside the gene matches: 10. The CDR3 length is 15 residues. The germline CDR1 and CDR2 sequences are LNHDA and SQIVND (reference sequence). CDR3: CASSYPGQPFYGYTF. The CDR3 DNA follows: TGTGCCAGTAGTTATCCGGGACAGCCATTCTATGGCTACACCTTC.

The chain recombines TRBV18 with TRBJ2-2; perhaps TRBD1 as D (6 bases). With 3 bases removed from V and 3 bases from J, the gap between germline ends came to 20 bases. The length of the CDR3 is 18 residues. The germline CDR1 and CDR2 sequences are KGHSH and LQKENI. CDR3 nucleotide sequence: TGTGCCAGCTCACCCCCCCGGACAGCCCCGCAATACACCGGGGAGCTGTTTTTT. It specifies CASSPPRTAPQYTGELFF.

The chain joins TRBV2 to TRBJ1-1, with a possible D match to TRBD1 (5 bases). The CDR3 contains 14 residues. V was shortened by 5 bases and J by 1 base, with 11 bases between the two germline ends. CDR1 and CDR2 (germline): SNHLY, FYNNEI. In DNA, the CDR3 is TGTGCCAGCAGTCGCCGTCAGGGGAACACTGAAGCTTTCTTT. It translates to CASSRRQGNTEAFF.

V is TRBV7-3 and J is TRBJ2-2, with 7 nucleotides matching TRBD1. Germline CDR1 and CDR2: SGHTA and FQGTGA. The CDR3 consists of 16 residues. The trim removed 5 bases at V and 4 bases at J, leaving 10 bases unmatched. CDR3 coding DNA: TGTGCCAGCAGCCCATCTAAGGGGGCTGGCACCGGGGAGCTGTTTTTT. It translates to CASSPSKGAGTGELFF.

This chain links TRBV6-5 with TRBJ1-2, with D perhaps matching TRBD1 (6 bases). Germline CDR1 and CDR2: MNHEY and SVGAGI. Trimming took off 6 bases at V and 3 bases at J, with 11 bases between the two ends. This CDR3 region has 13 residues. CDR3 bases: TGTGCCAGCAGCTCCGGGACACACTATGGCTACACCTTC. Its protein is CASSSGTHYGYTF.

V usage is TRBV19 and J usage is TRBJ1-2, with a weak D call TRBD1 (5 bases). V was clipped by 7 bases and J by 8 bases, with 17 bases between them. This CDR3 has 13 residues. Per germline, CDR1 LNHDA and CDR2 SQIVND (reference sequence). CDR3 region: CASTLTGPYGYTF. CDR3 bases: TGTGCCAGTACCCTCACAGGTCCCTACGGCTACACCTTC.

This clone was observed once. The V and J genes are TRBV9 and TRBJ2-7, with a tentative D call TRBD2 (5 bases). Deletions cut 4 bases from V and 6 bases from J, with 11 bases between. This CDR3 is built from 12 residues. Germline V gene sequence: CDR1 SGDLS, CDR2 YYNGEE. The CDR3: CASSLDEGEQYF. The CDR3 nucleotides read TGTGCCAGCAGCCTAGATGAGGGCGAGCAGTACTTC.

As concerns this clone: This sample also contains other DNA sequences that code for the same CDR3. V gene TRBV7-9 combines with J gene TRBJ2-2, with 11 nucleotides matching TRBD2. CDR1 is SEHNR, CDR2 FQNEAQ, per germline (reference sequence). V was clipped by 3 bases and J by 1 base; unmatched bases: 1. The CDR3 totals 16 residues. The CDR3 reads CASSLGLAVNTGELFF. The CDR3 coding sequence is TGTGCCAGCAGCTTGGGACTAGCGGTGAACACCGGGGAGCTGTTTTTT.

The chain combines TRBV4-3 with TRBJ1-4; a possible D gene is TRBD1 (5 bases). The V gene's germline CDR1 is LGHNA and CDR2 YSLEER. V was clipped by 5 bases and J by 3 bases, with 13 bases between them. This CDR3 contains 15 residues. In DNA form, the CDR3 reads TGCGCCAGCAGCGAAAGGGGTGCACCTAATGAAAAACTGTTTTTT. Amino acids: CASSERGAPNEKLFF.

This chain joins TRBV6-5 and TRBJ2-3; 8 positions agree with TRBD1. This CDR3 spans 15 amino acids. In germline, CDR1 is MNHEY, CDR2 SVGAGI. After removal of 5 bases from V and 2 bases from J, the junction contained 6 bases not matched to a gene. CDR3 in DNA: TGTGCCAGCAGTCAAACAGGGGGGTCCACAGATACGCAGTATTTT. Its protein product is CASSQTGGSTDTQYF.

The V gene is TRBV19, the J gene TRBJ1-1; TRBD1 matches at 7 bases. The CDR3 spans 13 residues. Trimming cost V 4 bases and J 1 base; bases outside gene matches: 0. Per germline, CDR1 LNHDA and CDR2 SQIVND (reference sequence). The CDR3 loop is CASSRDRNTEAFF. The CDR3 region has the DNA TGTGCCAGTAGTAGGGACAGGAACACTGAAGCTTTCTTT.

This clone was recorded only once. An end of the junction does not agree with germline; a read error may underlie this. The genes are TRBV2 and TRBJ1-3; maybe TRBD1 (5 bases). Germline V gene sequence: CDR1 SNHLY, CDR2 FYNNEI. The CDR3 length is 17 residues. The CDR3 DNA is TGTGCCTGCAGCTATTGGGGCGGACGGCCCTCTGGAAACACCATATATTTT. Translation gives CACSYWGGRPSGNTIYF.

The chain combines TRBV11-1 with TRBJ1-2; 9 bases agree with TRBD1. The CDR3 totals 14 residues. V lost 5 bases to trimming and J lost 6 bases; unmatched junction nucleotides: 7. CDR1 and CDR2 from the germline V gene are SGHAT and FQDESV (reference sequence). CDR3 in amino acids: CASSPGQGEHGYTF. CDR3 bases: TGTGCCAGCAGCCCGGGACAGGGAGAGCATGGCTACACCTTC.

The V gene is TRBV27, the J gene TRBJ2-7, with D possibly TRBD2 on 5 matching bases. Germline CDR1 is MNHEY and CDR2 is SMNVEV (reference sequence). This CDR3 has 16 residues. V gave up 3 bases and J gave up 0 bases, with 15 bases separating them. The CDR3 nucleotides are TGTGCCAGCAGTTTGATAAGAAGTGCGGGCTCCTACGAGCAGTACTTC. Its translation: CASSLIRSAGSYEQYF.

This clone has a single count. The chain recombines TRBV5-4 with TRBJ2-3; D not resolved. Germline CDR1 reads SGHNT; CDR2 reads YYREEE (reference sequence). The V and J ends lost 4 bases and 10 bases respectively, with 19 bases between them. CDR3 length: 14 residues. For the CDR3, the DNA is TGTGCCAGCAGCCCCGGCGAAGAGGCTTGGGCGCAGTATTTT. Protein: CASSPGEEAWAQYF.